This T cell receptor beta chain derives from a study of cytomegalovirus exposure and HLA in healthy donors. Study in general: There were fewer than 130 million unique TCR beta sequences, drawn from some 180 million T cells, in an earlier analysis. Study observations and caveats: Usually a TCR sequence was rare, but some public TCRs were found in many donors. Later work found most CMV-associated TCR beta chains apparently HLA-restricted.

60 Vbeta and 13 Jbeta primers were used in PCR. Per the original data handling: Roughly 11 million shared chains were among approximately 87 million unique TCR beta chains counted in a later analysis. The data were produced by immunoSEQ multiplex PCR, yet TCRdb's version contains in-frame clones alone and is incomplete. D and trimming were read from the DNA, whereas the V and J calls and clone size are those reported in that table. The data contain a few hundred thousand clones, approximately 80% of them singletons. Comment on this clone: Its specificity is unknown. The junction departs from the called germline gene at one end, perhaps through a read error.

The germline gives CDR1 SEHNR, CDR2 FQNEAQ (reference sequence). The CDR3 length is 16 residues. V usage is TRBV7-9 and J usage is TRBJ1-1, with D perhaps matching TRBD1 (6 bases). Specimen: PBMCs. This sequence originates from a girl under 18 in good health and CMV-seronegative. CDR3 region: CSSSLQGATGPSGAFF. CDR3 nucleotide sequence: TGTTCCAGCAGCTTACAAGGCGCGACAGGACCATCTGGAGCTTTCTTT. The full variable domain, its missing parts supplied by reference TRBV7-9 and TRBJ1-1, is DTGVSQNPRHKITKRGQNVTFRCDPISEHNRLYWYRQTLGQGPEFLTYFQNEAQLEKSRLLSDRFSAERPKGSFSTLEIQRTEQGDSAMYLCSSSLQGATGPSGAFFGQGTRLTVV.